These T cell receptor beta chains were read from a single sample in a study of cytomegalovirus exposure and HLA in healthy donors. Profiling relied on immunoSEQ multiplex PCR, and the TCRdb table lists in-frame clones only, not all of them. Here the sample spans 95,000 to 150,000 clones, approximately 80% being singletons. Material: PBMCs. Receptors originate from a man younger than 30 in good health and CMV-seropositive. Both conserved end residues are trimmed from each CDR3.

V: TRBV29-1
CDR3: SVEGTGINEQY

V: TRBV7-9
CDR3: ASNNRGRDETQY

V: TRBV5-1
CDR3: ASSYTGTDYGYT

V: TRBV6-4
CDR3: ASSEGANTEAF

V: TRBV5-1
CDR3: ASRAGGDNEQF

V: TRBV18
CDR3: ASSPGQGRDGYT

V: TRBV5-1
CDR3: ASSVTGGSLEKLF

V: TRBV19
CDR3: ASSPDRERGYT

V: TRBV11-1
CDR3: ASSLTGLAYEQY

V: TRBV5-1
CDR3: ASSFLGSGNEQF

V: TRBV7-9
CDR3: ASRSTGVTEAF

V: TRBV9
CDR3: ASSVGGQGPYEQY

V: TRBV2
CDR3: ASSVEDTQY

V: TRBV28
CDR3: ATKPLGRGLEETQY

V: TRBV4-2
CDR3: ASSRPGQGTIYGYT

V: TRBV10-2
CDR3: ASKRQTASYEQY

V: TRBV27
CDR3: ASRLGQNYGYT

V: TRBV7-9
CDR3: ASSYDDRTNTEAF

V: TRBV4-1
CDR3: ASSQEAAGRGDTQY

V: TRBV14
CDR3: ASNPSGSRNEQF

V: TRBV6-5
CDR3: ASGRAGREQY